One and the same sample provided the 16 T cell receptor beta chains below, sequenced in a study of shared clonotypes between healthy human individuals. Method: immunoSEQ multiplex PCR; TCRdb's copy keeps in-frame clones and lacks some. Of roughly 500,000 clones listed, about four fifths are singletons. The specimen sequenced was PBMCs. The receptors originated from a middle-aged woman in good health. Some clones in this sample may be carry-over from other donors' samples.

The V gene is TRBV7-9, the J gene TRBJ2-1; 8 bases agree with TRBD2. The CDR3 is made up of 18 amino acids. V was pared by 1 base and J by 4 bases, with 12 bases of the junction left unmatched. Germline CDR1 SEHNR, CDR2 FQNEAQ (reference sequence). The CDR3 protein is CASSLVSLAGLFYNEQFF. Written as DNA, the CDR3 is TGTGCCAGCAGCTTAGTGTCCCTAGCGGGTCTTTTTTACAATGAGCAGTTCTTC.

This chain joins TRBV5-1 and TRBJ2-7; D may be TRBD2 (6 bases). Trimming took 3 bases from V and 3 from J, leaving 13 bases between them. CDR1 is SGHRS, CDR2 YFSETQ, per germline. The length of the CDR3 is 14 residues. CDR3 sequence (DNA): TGCGCCAGCAGCTCCCTGGGCGGGGACTACGAGCAGTACTTC. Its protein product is CASSSLGGDYEQYF.

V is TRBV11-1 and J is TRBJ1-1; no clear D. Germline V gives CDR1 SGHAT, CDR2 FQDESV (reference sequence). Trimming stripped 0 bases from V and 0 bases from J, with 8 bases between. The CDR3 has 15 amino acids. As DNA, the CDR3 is TGTGCCAGCAGCTTAGCTGTGACAATGAACACTGAAGCTTTCTTT. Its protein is CASSLAVTMNTEAFF.

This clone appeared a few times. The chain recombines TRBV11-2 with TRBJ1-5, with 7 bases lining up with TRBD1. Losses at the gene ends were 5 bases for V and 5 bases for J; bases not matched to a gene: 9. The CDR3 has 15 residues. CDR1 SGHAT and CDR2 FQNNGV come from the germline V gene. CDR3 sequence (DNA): TGTGCCAGCAGCCCTATGACAGGGAGGGATCAGCCCCAGCATTTT. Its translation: CASSPMTGRDQPQHF.

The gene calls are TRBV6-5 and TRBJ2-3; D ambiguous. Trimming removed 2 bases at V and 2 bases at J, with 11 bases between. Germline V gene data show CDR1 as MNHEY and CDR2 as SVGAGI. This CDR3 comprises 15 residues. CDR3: CASSYLAPNTDTQYF. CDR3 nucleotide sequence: TGTGCCAGCAGTTACCTCGCGCCGAACACAGATACGCAGTATTTT.

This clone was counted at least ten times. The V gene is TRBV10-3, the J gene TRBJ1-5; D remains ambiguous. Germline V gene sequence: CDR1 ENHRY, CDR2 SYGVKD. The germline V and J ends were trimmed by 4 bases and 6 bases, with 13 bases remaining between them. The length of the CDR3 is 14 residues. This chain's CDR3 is CAISGGSVTQPQHF. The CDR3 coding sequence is TGTGCCATCAGTGGTGGGTCCGTAACTCAGCCCCAGCATTTT.

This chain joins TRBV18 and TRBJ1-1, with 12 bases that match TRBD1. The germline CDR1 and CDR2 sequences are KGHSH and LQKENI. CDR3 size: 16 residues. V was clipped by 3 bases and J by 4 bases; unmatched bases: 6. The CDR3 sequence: CASSPGTGGWVTEAFF. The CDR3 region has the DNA TGTGCCAGCTCACCGGGGACAGGGGGCTGGGTCACTGAAGCTTTCTTT.

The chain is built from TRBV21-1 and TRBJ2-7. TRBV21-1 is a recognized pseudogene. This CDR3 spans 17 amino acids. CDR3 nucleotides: TGTGCCAGCAGCAAAGAGGGTTTCGGCAGTAACTCCTACGAGCAGTACTTC. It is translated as CASSKEGFGSNSYEQYF.

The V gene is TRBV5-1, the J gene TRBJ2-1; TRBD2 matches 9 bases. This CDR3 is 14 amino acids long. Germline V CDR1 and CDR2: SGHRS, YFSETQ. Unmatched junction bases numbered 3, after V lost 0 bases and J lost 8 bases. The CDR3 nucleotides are TGCGCCAGCAGCTTGGATAGCGGGGGTGATGAGCAGTTCTTC. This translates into CASSLDSGGDEQFF.

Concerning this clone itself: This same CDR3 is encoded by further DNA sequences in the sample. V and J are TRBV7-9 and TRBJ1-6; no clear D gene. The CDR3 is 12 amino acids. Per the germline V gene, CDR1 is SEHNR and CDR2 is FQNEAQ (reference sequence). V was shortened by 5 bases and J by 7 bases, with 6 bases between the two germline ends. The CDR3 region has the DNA TGTGCCAGCAGCCTTGGAAATTCACCCCTCCACTTT. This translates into CASSLGNSPLHF.

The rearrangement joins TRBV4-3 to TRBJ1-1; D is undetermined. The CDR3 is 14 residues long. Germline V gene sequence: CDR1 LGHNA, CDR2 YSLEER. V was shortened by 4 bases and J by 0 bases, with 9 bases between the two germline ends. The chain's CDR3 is CASSREAMNTEAFF. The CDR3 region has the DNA TGCGCCAGCAGCCGGGAGGCTATGAACACTGAAGCTTTCTTT.

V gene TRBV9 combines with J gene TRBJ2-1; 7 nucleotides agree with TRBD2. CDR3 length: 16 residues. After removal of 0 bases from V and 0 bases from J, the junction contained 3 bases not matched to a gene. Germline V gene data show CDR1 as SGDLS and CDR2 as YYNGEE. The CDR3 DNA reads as TGTGCCAGCAGCGTAGGTGGCGGGAGCTCCTACAATGAGCAGTTCTTC. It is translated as CASSVGGGSSYNEQFF.

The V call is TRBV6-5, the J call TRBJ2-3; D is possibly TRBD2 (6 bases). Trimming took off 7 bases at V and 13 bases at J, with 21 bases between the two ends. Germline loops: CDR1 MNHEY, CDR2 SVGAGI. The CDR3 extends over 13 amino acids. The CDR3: CASIDGSVDREYF. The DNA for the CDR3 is TGTGCCAGCATTGACGGGAGTGTCGATAGGGAGTATTTT.

CDR3 sequence (DNA): TGTGCCAGCTTATCGACAGGGGGCGGCCCCTACGAGCAGTACTTC. Translating gives CASLSTGGGPYEQYF. This sequence joins TRBV5-6 and TRBJ2-7; 10 nucleotides line up with TRBD1. The V gene's germline CDR1 is SGHDT and CDR2 YYEEEE. The CDR3 totals 15 residues. After removal of 7 bases from V and 2 bases from J, the junction contained 9 bases not matched to a gene.

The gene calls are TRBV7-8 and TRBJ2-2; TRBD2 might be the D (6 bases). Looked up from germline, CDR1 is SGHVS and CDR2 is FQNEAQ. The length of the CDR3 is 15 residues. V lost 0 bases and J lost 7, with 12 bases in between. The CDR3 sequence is CASSLATVGGGELFF. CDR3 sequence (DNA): TGTGCCAGCAGCTTAGCTACCGTGGGAGGCGGGGAGCTGTTTTTT.

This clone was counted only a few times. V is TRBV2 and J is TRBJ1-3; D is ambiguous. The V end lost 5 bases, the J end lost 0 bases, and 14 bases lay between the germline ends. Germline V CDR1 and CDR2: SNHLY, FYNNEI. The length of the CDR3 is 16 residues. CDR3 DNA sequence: TGTGCCAGCAGTTTCATTGCAGAATTCTCTGGAAACACCATATATTTT. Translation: CASSFIAEFSGNTIYF.